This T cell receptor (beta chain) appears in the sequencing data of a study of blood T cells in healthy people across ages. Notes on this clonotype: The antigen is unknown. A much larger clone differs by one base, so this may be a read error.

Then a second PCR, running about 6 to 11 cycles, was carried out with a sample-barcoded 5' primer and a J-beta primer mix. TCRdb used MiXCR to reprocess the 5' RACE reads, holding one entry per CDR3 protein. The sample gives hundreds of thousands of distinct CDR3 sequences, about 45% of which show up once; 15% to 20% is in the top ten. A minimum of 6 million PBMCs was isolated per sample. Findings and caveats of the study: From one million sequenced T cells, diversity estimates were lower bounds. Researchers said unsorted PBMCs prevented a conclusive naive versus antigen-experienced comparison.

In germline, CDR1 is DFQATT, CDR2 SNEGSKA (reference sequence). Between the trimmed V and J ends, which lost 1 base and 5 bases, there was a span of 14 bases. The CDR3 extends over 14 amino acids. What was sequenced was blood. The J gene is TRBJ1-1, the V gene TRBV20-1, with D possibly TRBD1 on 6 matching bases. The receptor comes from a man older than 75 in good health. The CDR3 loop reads CSARGPRRGTEAFF. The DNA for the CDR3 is TGCAGTGCTAGAGGTCCTCGGAGGGGGACTGAAGCTTTCTTT.